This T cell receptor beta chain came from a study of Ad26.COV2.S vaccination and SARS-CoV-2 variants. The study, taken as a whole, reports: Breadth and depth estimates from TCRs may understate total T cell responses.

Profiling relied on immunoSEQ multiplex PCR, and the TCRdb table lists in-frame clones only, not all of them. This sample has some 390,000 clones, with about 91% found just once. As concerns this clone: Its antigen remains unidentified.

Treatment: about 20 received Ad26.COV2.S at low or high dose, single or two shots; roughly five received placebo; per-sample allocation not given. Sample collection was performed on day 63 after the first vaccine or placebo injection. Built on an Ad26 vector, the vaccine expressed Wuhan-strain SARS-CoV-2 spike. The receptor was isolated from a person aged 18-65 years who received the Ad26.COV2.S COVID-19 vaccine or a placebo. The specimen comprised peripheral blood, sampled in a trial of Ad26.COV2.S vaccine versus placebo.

CDR3 DNA sequence: TGTGCCAGTAGTTCCTTAGCGGGAGGCTCCTACAATGAGCAGTTCTTC. Amino acid sequence: CASSSLAGGSYNEQFF. The gene calls are TRBV19 and TRBJ2-1; TRBD2 matches 10 bases. Germline CDR1 and CDR2: LNHDA and SQIVND (reference sequence). The CDR3 length is 16 residues. J was trimmed by 0 bases and V by 5 bases; bases with no gene match: 4.